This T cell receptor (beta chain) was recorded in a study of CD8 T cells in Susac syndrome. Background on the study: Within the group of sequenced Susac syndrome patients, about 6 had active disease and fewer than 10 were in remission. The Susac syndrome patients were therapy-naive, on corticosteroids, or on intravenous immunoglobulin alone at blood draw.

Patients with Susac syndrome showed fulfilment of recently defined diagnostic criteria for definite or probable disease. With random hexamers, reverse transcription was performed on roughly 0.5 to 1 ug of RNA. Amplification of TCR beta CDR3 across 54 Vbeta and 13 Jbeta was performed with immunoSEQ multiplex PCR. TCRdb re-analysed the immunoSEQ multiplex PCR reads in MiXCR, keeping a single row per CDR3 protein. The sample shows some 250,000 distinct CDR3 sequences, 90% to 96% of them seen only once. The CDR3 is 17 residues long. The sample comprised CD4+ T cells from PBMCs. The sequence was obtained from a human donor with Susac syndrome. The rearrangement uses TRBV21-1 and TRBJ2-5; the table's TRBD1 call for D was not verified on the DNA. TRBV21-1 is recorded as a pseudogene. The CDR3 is CASSKRPRSGAAETQYF. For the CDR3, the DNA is TGTGCCAGCAGCAAACGGCCAAGGTCAGGGGCGGCGGAGACCCAGTACTTC.